One sample yielded the 26 T cell receptor beta chains listed below, sequenced in a study of cytomegalovirus exposure and HLA in healthy donors. Vbeta (60) and Jbeta (13) primers were used in the PCR. Clones were sequenced by immunoSEQ multiplex PCR, and TCRdb holds only the in-frame ones, with some missing. The table includes approximately 140,000 clones, about 83% detected once. The sequenced sample was PBMCs. Receptor source: a man in his forties in good health and CMV-seropositive.

The V call is TRBV11-1, the J call TRBJ2-1, with a possible D match to TRBD1 (5 bases). CDR3 length: 17 amino acids. V shed 1 base and J shed 3 bases, with 16 bases lying between them. CDR1 and CDR2 from the germline V gene are SGHAT and FQDESV (reference sequence). The CDR3 region has the DNA TGTGCCAGCAGCTTAGGCAGGGAAGCTGACCTCTACAATGAGCAGTTCTTC. It codes for CASSLGREADLYNEQFF.

The chain recombines TRBV7-6 with TRBJ2-1; 7 bases fit TRBD1. V shed 4 bases, J shed 2 bases, and the junction held 5 bases outside the gene matches. The germline gives CDR1 SGHVS, CDR2 FNYEAQ. The CDR3 has 15 residues. CDR3 in DNA: TGTGCCAGCAGCTCCTCGGGACAGCCCTACAATGAGCAGTTCTTC. Amino acids: CASSSSGQPYNEQFF.

The genes are TRBV12-5 and TRBJ2-7; 7 bases match TRBD2. V was clipped by 3 bases and J by 0 bases; unmatched bases: 14. CDR3 length: 18 residues. CDR1 is LGHNT, CDR2 FRNRAP, per germline. For the CDR3, the DNA is TGTGCTAGTGGTTTTCCCACCTGGGAGGGAGGAAACTCCTACGAGCAGTACTTC. As protein: CASGFPTWEGGNSYEQYF.

This clone turned up a few times. V gene TRBV12-1 combines with J gene TRBJ1-1; no check of the table's D call, TRBD1, against the DNA was made. TRBV12-1 is annotated as a pseudogene. The CDR3 runs to 19 residues. This chain's CDR3 is CASSAETGTGSLEWTEAFF. The CDR3 DNA reads as TGTGCCAGCAGCGCAGAAACGGGGACAGGGAGTCTAGAATGGACTGAAGCTTTCTTT.

The chain has TRBV28 and TRBJ2-2, with TRBD1 as a possible D gene (6 bases). This CDR3 spans 14 amino acids. Trimming took 8 bases from V and 2 from J, leaving 12 bases between them. Germline loops: CDR1 MDHEN, CDR2 SYDVKM. Here the CDR3 DNA reads TGTGCCAGCCTTGGGACACTCAACACCGGGGAGCTGTTTTTT. Its protein product is CASLGTLNTGELFF.

V is TRBV13 and J is TRBJ2-3, with a weak D call TRBD2 (6 bases). The germline V and J ends were trimmed by 5 bases and 1 base, with 13 bases remaining between them. Germline lookup yields CDR1 PRHDT and CDR2 FYEKMQ (reference sequence). The CDR3 is made up of 15 amino acids. Here the CDR3 DNA reads TGTGCCAGCAGCCGAGTATGGGGGGGCACAGATACGCAGTATTTT. Encoded protein: CASSRVWGGTDTQYF.

This clone was detected only once. This chain links TRBV13 with TRBJ2-3; perhaps TRBD2 as D (5 bases). CDR1 and CDR2 (germline): PRHDT, FYEKMQ (reference sequence). The CDR3 spans 15 residues. With 0 bases removed from V and 2 bases from J, the gap between germline ends came to 9 bases. The CDR3 loop is CASSLGGVLTDTQYF. The CDR3 DNA follows: TGTGCCAGCAGCTTAGGCGGGGTACTCACAGATACGCAGTATTTT.

This chain uses TRBV18 with TRBJ1-2; D perhaps matches TRBD1 (6 bases). V was trimmed by 4 bases and J by 4 bases, leaving 16 bases between them. There are 15 residues in the CDR3. The germline V gene has CDR1 KGHSH and CDR2 LQKENI. The CDR3 bases are TGTGCCAGCTCACTCAAGGACAGCCGTAGCTATGGCTACACCTTC. Its translation: CASSLKDSRSYGYTF.

The CDR3 nucleotides are TGTGCCAGCAGTTACAAGGGGAATGGCTACACCTTC. Translated, it gives CASSYKGNGYTF. The chain employs TRBV6-5 and TRBJ1-2; tentative D call: TRBD1 (5 bases). Germline CDR1 is MNHEY and CDR2 is SVGAGI. The CDR3 runs 12 residues. With 2 bases removed from V and 6 bases from J, the gap between germline ends came to 7 bases.

Concerning this clone itself: At one end, the junction sequence differs from germline, possibly due to a read error. The genes are TRBV7-9 and TRBJ2-1; 12 nucleotides match TRBD1. This CDR3 has 15 amino acids. CDR1 is SEHNR and CDR2 is FQNEAQ in the germline V gene (reference sequence). CDR3 nucleotide sequence: TGTTCCAGCAGCCAATGGGACAGGGGGCGGGGTGAGCAGTTCTTC. It translates to CSSSQWDRGRGEQFF.

This clone was counted a few times. The chain carries TRBV29-1 and TRBJ2-5; 7 bases map to TRBD1. The J call is in doubt because the DNA end fits TRBJ2-7 better. The CDR3 has 12 residues. Germline CDR1 reads SQVTM; CDR2 reads ANQGSEA. CDR3: CSAGQDRYEQYF. The CDR3 DNA sequence: TGCAGCGCCGGACAGGACCGTTACGAGCAGTACTTC.

This clone has only a few counts. The V and J genes are TRBV29-1 and TRBJ2-7; tentative D call: TRBD2 (7 bases). V was pared by 8 bases and J by 4 bases, with 18 bases between. The CDR3 extends over 13 amino acids. Germline CDR1 SQVTM, CDR2 ANQGSEA. The CDR3: CSCKIGGDYEQYF. CDR3 nucleotides: TGCAGCTGCAAGATAGGGGGGGATTACGAGCAGTACTTC.

The J gene is TRBJ1-5, the V gene TRBV12-5, with D uncertain. Germline CDR1 is LGHNT and CDR2 is FRNRAP. V gave up 0 bases and J gave up 0 bases, with 15 bases separating them. This CDR3 has 18 amino acids. The CDR3 protein is CASGLVLSAHYSNQPQHF. Written as DNA, the CDR3 is TGTGCTAGTGGTTTGGTACTAAGCGCACATTATAGCAATCAGCCCCAGCATTTT.

The chain links TRBV9 to TRBJ2-7; a possible D gene is TRBD1 (6 bases). Germline-derived CDR1 and CDR2 are SGDLS and YYNGEE. The CDR3 consists of 14 residues. The V gene lost 4 bases and the J gene lost 2 bases, with 13 bases spanning the gap. The CDR3 coding sequence is TGTGCCAGCAGCACATTAGGGACACCCTACGAGCAGTACTTC. It translates to CASSTLGTPYEQYF.

Worth noting for this clone: The same CDR3 can be traced to other DNA sequences in this sample. V gene TRBV5-1 combines with J gene TRBJ2-5, with TRBD1 identical over 11 bases. V was clipped by 0 bases and J by 4 bases; unmatched bases: 2. This CDR3 comprises 15 residues. From germline, CDR1 is SGHRS and CDR2 YFSETQ. The CDR3 DNA reads as TGCGCCAGCAGCTTGGGGACAGGGGGCAGAGAGACCCAGTACTTC. It yields the protein CASSLGTGGRETQYF.

V and J are TRBV28 and TRBJ2-5, with 8 positions matching TRBD2. The V and J ends lost 8 bases and 5 bases, in that order; junction bases with no gene match: 10. The CDR3 totals 14 residues. The germline gives CDR1 MDHEN, CDR2 SYDVKM. In DNA form, the CDR3 reads TGTGCCAGCCGGGAGGGGAGGTCAGGTGAGACCCAGTACTTC. Protein: CASREGRSGETQYF. Combining the CDR3 with reference TRBV28 and TRBJ2-5 gives the whole variable domain DVKVTQSSRYLVKRTGEKVFLECVQDMDHENMFWYRQDPGLGLRLIYFSYDVKMKEKGDIPEGYSVSREKKERFSLILESASTNQTSMYLCASREGRSGETQYFGPGTRLLVL.

The rearrangement joins TRBV28 to TRBJ2-2, with D tentatively TRBD1 (6 bases). The CDR3 sequence is 12 residues long. The germline V gene encodes CDR1 MDHEN and CDR2 SYDVKM. V shed 9 bases and J shed 7 bases, with 12 bases lying between them. CDR3 DNA sequence: TGTGCCAGACGCAGGGGAAACGGGGAGCTGTTTTTT. Its translation is CARRRGNGELFF.

This sequence joins TRBV5-6 and TRBJ2-4, with 7 bases lining up with TRBD1. Trimming at V came to 1 base and at J to 6 bases, leaving 4 bases not matched to a gene. Per germline, CDR1 SGHDT and CDR2 YYEEEE. The CDR3 runs to 14 residues. CDR3 in DNA: TGTGCCAGCAGCTTGCGACAGGGTGGAAACATTCAGTACTTC. Translation gives CASSLRQGGNIQYF.

This sequence joins TRBV6-5 and TRBJ2-2; 7 bases agree with TRBD2. The CDR3 spans 16 residues. Germline CDR1 and CDR2: MNHEY and SVGAGI. V trimming: 3 bases; J trimming: 4 bases; junction bases outside the gene matches: 8. DNA for the CDR3: TGTGCCAGCAGTTATTGGGGGGAGGGTAGCACCGGGGAGCTGTTTTTT. Translation: CASSYWGEGSTGELFF.

The chain employs TRBV7-2 and TRBJ2-7; TRBD1 matches 8 bases. Germline-derived CDR1 and CDR2 are SGHTA and FQGNSA. The CDR3 has 16 amino acids. The ends lost 5 bases at V and 4 bases at J; junction bases unmatched: 13. CDR3 region: CASSQGAAPGRYEQYF. The CDR3 region has the DNA TGTGCCAGCAGCCAGGGGGCGGCCCCCGGGCGGTACGAGCAGTACTTC. Combining the CDR3 with reference TRBV7-2 and TRBJ2-7 gives the whole variable domain GAGVSQSPSNKVTEKGKDVELRCDPISGHTALYWYRQSLGQGLEFLIYFQGNSAPDKSGLPSDRFSAERTGGSVSTLTIQRTQQEDSAVYLCASSQGAAPGRYEQYFGPGTRLTVT.

The V gene is TRBV27, the J gene TRBJ1-2, with no clear D. Germline V CDR1 and CDR2: MNHEY, SMNVEV (reference sequence). CDR3 size: 13 residues. Trimming shortened V by 4 bases and J by 4 bases, and 10 bases separated the two germline ends. CDR3 in amino acids: CASSSGDIYGYTF. The CDR3 DNA is TGTGCCAGCAGTTCCGGGGATATCTATGGCTACACCTTC.

V gene TRBV11-2 combines with J gene TRBJ1-1; unclear D gene. V was cut by 5 bases and J by 0 bases, with 13 bases left in between. The germline V gene encodes CDR1 SGHAT and CDR2 FQNNGV. This CDR3 has 15 amino acids. CDR3 in DNA: TGTGCCAGCAGCCCACCACGGACTATGAACACTGAAGCTTTCTTT. It codes for CASSPPRTMNTEAFF. Looking up the rest from reference TRBV11-2 and TRBJ1-1 gives the full variable domain: EAGVAQSPRYKIIEKRQSVAFWCNPISGHATLYWYQQILGQGPKLLIQFQNNGVVDDSQLPKDRFSAERLKGVDSTLKIQPAKLEDSAVYLCASSPPRTMNTEAFFGQGTRLTVV.

The CDR3 loop is CAISESGQFLGEQYF. As DNA, the CDR3 is TGTGCCATCAGTGAGTCGGGACAATTTCTAGGGGAGCAGTACTTC. This rearrangement joins TRBV10-3 to TRBJ2-7; D might be TRBD1 (6 bases). V was cut by 0 bases and J by 7 bases, with 16 bases left in between. This CDR3 contains 15 residues. Germline-derived CDR1 and CDR2 are ENHRY and SYGVKD.

This clone has only one observation. This chain connects TRBV6-5 to TRBJ2-3; 9 nucleotides match TRBD1. Trimming cost V 4 bases and J 1 base; bases outside gene matches: 0. CDR3 size: 14 residues. Germline loops: CDR1 MNHEY, CDR2 SVGAGI. This chain's CDR3 is CASSWDRGTDTQYF. The DNA for the CDR3 is TGTGCCAGCAGTTGGGACAGGGGCACAGATACGCAGTATTTT.

The chain carries TRBV5-1 and TRBJ1-5; D perhaps matches TRBD1 (6 bases). Deletions cut 2 bases from V and 4 bases from J, with 13 bases between. Germline V CDR1 and CDR2: SGHRS, YFSETQ. The CDR3 extends over 15 amino acids. The CDR3 is CASSLMGRGNQPQHF. CDR3 nucleotides: TGCGCCAGCAGCTTAATGGGCAGGGGAAATCAGCCCCAGCATTTT.

The chain recombines TRBV5-1 with TRBJ1-1, with D perhaps TRBD1 (6 bases). This CDR3 contains 16 residues. CDR1 is SGHRS, CDR2 YFSETQ, per germline. V was clipped by 2 bases and J by 3 bases, with 17 bases between them. CDR3 protein: CASSFSLGGLDTEAFF. The CDR3 nucleotides read TGCGCCAGCAGCTTTAGTTTAGGGGGTTTGGACACTGAAGCTTTCTTT.